This T cell receptor beta chain derives from a study of control samples from healthy donors and cancer patients. CDR3 length: 16 amino acids. Trimming pared 6 bases from V and 2 bases from J, leaving 19 bases between. Germline CDR1 reads SGHDN; CDR2 reads FVKESK. Clones were sequenced by immunoSEQ multiplex PCR, and TCRdb holds only the in-frame ones, with some missing. The repertoire holds around 180,000 clones, with about 86% as singletons. The origin of this receptor is a woman in her twenties or thirties in good health. This rearrangement joins TRBV14 to TRBJ1-1, with unresolved D. The source material was blood. Here the CDR3 reads CASRPRYPEGNTEAFF. The CDR3 nucleotides read TGTGCCAGCAGGCCAAGATATCCGGAAGGTAACACTGAAGCTTTCTTT.